This TCR beta chain was retrieved from a study of blood T cell repertoires in COVID-19. The CDR3 totals 16 residues. From germline, CDR1 is MDHEN and CDR2 SYDVKM. V was cut by 6 bases and J by 6 bases, with 21 bases left in between. The protocol was immunoSEQ multiplex PCR, while the TCRdb copy is restricted to in-frame clones and leaves out a portion. The sample records some 190,000 clones, about 77% being singletons. The sequencing sample was made of PBMCs or T cells enriched from blood (not recorded which). This clonotype was obtained from a woman in her fifties or sixties with acute COVID-19. This chain uses TRBV28 with TRBJ1-5; D gene unclear. DNA of the CDR3: TGTGCCAGCAGGCTTGGCGGGCAGAACCTCATTCAGCCCCAGCATTTT. It encodes CASRLGGQNLIQPQHF.